Presented here are 29 T cell receptor beta chains from one specimen sequenced in a study of control samples from healthy donors and cancer patients. Repertoires were generated with immunoSEQ multiplex PCR, while TCRdb's copy carries only in-frame clones and drops some. The sample records approximately 54,000 clones, 85% to 90% being singletons. Source material: PBMCs. The receptors come from a man aged 45-60 years with head and neck cancer.

This chain connects TRBV19 to TRBJ1-4; TRBD1 agrees at 8 bases. V shed 6 bases and J 7 bases; nucleotides not matched to a gene: 7. The CDR3 totals 14 residues. Per the germline V gene, CDR1 is LNHDA and CDR2 is SQIVND (reference sequence). In DNA, the CDR3 is TGTGCCAGTAGCCAAGACAGGGGAGGTGAAAAACTGTTTTTT. Protein sequence: CASSQDRGGEKLFF.

This chain joins TRBV9 and TRBJ2-2, with 9 bases identical to TRBD2. The germline CDR1 and CDR2 sequences are SGDLS and YYNGEE. With V trimmed by 1 base and J by 8 bases, 12 bases remained unmatched. This CDR3 has 17 residues. CDR3 DNA sequence: TGTGCCAGCAGCGTACAACTCCCGGAGCTAGCGGGGGGGGAGCTGTTTTTT. Translation gives CASSVQLPELAGGELFF.

This chain uses TRBV7-3 with TRBJ1-1; 7 bases fit TRBD1. From germline, CDR1 is SGHTA and CDR2 FQGTGA. V was pared by 2 bases and J by 4 bases, with 1 base of the junction left unmatched. This CDR3 is built from 13 residues. The CDR3 loop is CASSLQGGTEAFF. Here the CDR3 DNA reads TGTGCCAGCAGCTTACAGGGGGGCACTGAAGCTTTCTTT.

This rearrangement joins TRBV6-1 to TRBJ1-1; TRBD1 matches 9 bases. CDR3 length: 15 amino acids. Germline V CDR1 and CDR2: MNHNS, SASEGT. Losses at the gene ends were 0 bases for V and 4 bases for J; bases not matched to a gene: 3. DNA for the CDR3: TGTGCCAGCAGTGAAGCGGACAGGGGAAGCACTGAAGCTTTCTTT. Translating gives CASSEADRGSTEAFF.

The chain combines TRBV29-1 with TRBJ1-5, with 8 bases lining up with TRBD1. Trimming at V came to 6 bases and at J to 0 bases, leaving 4 bases not matched to a gene. The CDR3 runs 14 residues. CDR1 is SQVTM and CDR2 is ANQGSEA in the germline V gene. The CDR3 protein is CSVWTGNSNQPQHF. In DNA, the CDR3 is TGCAGCGTCTGGACAGGGAATAGCAATCAGCCCCAGCATTTT.

The chain employs TRBV6-5 and TRBJ1-6; no firm D call. Germline CDR1 is MNHEY and CDR2 is SVGAGI. Trimming took 6 bases from V and 4 from J, leaving 10 bases between them. The CDR3 contains 14 residues. The CDR3: CASSLGLYNSPLHF. CDR3 sequence (DNA): TGTGCCAGCAGCCTGGGTCTTTATAATTCACCCCTCCACTTT.

This clone has a single count. The chain couples TRBV3-1 (or the pseudogene TRBV3-2) to TRBJ1-6, with 7 bases lining up with TRBD1. Trimming removed 4 bases from V and 14 bases from J; junction bases left unmatched: 14. Per the germline V gene, CDR1 is LGHDT and CDR2 is YNNKEL (reference sequence). The CDR3 is made up of 15 amino acids. Written as DNA, the CDR3 is TGTGCCAGCAGCCCCAGACAGGGCTCCATCGAAACCCTCCACTTT. Translating gives CASSPRQGSIETLHF.

V usage is TRBV7-2 and J usage is TRBJ2-3; 12 positions agree with TRBD2. Trimming took 2 bases from V and 2 from J; bases not matched to a gene: 8. The germline CDR1 and CDR2 sequences are SGHTA and FQGNSA. The CDR3 extends over 18 amino acids. The CDR3 coding sequence is TGTGCCAGCAGCTTATTTCTGCTAGCGGGGGGGGACACAGATACGCAGTATTTT. Its protein product is CASSLFLLAGGDTDTQYF.

The gene calls are TRBV10-3 and TRBJ2-3; D is unclear. From germline, CDR1 is ENHRY and CDR2 SYGVKD. The CDR3 totals 14 residues. V lost 10 bases to trimming and J lost 4 bases, with 18 bases between them. The CDR3: CATLPGAVADTQYF. CDR3 in DNA: TGTGCCACCCTTCCGGGTGCAGTTGCAGATACGCAGTATTTT.

The J gene is TRBJ1-5, the V gene TRBV4-1; tentative D call: TRBD1 (5 bases). Germline V CDR1 and CDR2: MGHRA, YSYEKL. The CDR3 has 17 amino acids. V lost 1 base, J lost 1 base, and 14 bases lay in between. CDR3 in amino acids: CASSQVWTTGSNQPQHF. The DNA of the CDR3 is TGCGCCAGCAGCCAAGTCTGGACAACCGGGAGCAATCAGCCCCAGCATTTT.

The gene calls are TRBV5-4 and TRBJ2-3, with 11 bases that match TRBD2. CDR3 length equals 17 residues. The J segment lost 10 bases and the V segment lost 4 bases, leaving 17 bases of the junction unmatched. Germline loops: CDR1 SGHNT, CDR2 YYREEE (reference sequence). The CDR3 is CASSPDTGTSGSLAQYF. The CDR3 nucleotides are TGTGCCAGCAGCCCAGATACCGGGACTAGCGGTTCTTTGGCGCAGTATTTT. Variable domain in full (rest from reference TRBV5-4 and TRBJ2-3): ETGVTQSPTHLIKTRGQQVTLRCSSQSGHNTVSWYQQALGQGPQFIFQYYREEENGRGNFPPRFSGLQFPNYSSELNVNALELDDSALYLCASSPDTGTSGSLAQYFGPGTRLTVL.

This sequence joins TRBV7-6 and TRBJ2-1; D ambiguous. The length of the CDR3 is 17 residues. Germline-derived CDR1 and CDR2 are SGHVS and FNYEAQ. V was cut by 5 bases and J by 0 bases, with 17 bases left in between. CDR3: CASSPRYRAISYNEQFF. The CDR3 DNA is TGTGCCAGCAGCCCCCGGTACCGGGCGATCTCCTACAATGAGCAGTTCTTC.

This sequence joins TRBV27 and TRBJ1-1; no clear D. There are 15 residues in the CDR3. Trimming left V 4 bases short and J 1 base short, with 13 bases between. In germline, CDR1 is MNHEY, CDR2 SMNVEV (reference sequence). In DNA form, the CDR3 reads TGTGCCAGCAGTTCGCGACCCCTCTGGAACACTGAAGCTTTCTTT. It codes for CASSSRPLWNTEAFF.

J is TRBJ2-4 and V is TRBV3-1 (or the pseudogene TRBV3-2); tentatively, D is TRBD1 or TRBD2 (5 bases each). The V end lost 3 bases, the J end lost 2 bases, and 14 bases lay between the germline ends. CDR3 size: 16 residues. Germline CDR1 is LGHDT and CDR2 is YNNKEL (reference sequence). CDR3 amino acids: CASSQLGRGPKNIQYF. As DNA, the CDR3 is TGTGCCAGCAGCCAGCTGGGTCGGGGACCCAAAAACATTCAGTACTTC.

This sequence joins TRBV11-2 and TRBJ2-3; no clear D. CDR1 is SGHAT and CDR2 is FQNNGV in the germline V gene. CDR3 size: 15 residues. V was shortened by 2 bases and J by 3 bases, with 12 bases between the two germline ends. DNA for the CDR3: TGTGCCAGCAGCTTACTTGGTCCTCGTACAGATACGCAGTATTTT. Amino acids: CASSLLGPRTDTQYF. Filled out from reference TRBV11-2 and TRBJ2-3, the complete variable domain reads EAGVAQSPRYKIIEKRQSVAFWCNPISGHATLYWYQQILGQGPKLLIQFQNNGVVDDSQLPKDRFSAERLKGVDSTLKIQPAKLEDSAVYLCASSLLGPRTDTQYFGPGTRLTVL.

J is TRBJ2-1 and V is TRBV4-3; possible D gene TRBD1, 6 bases. There are 16 residues in the CDR3. Germline CDR1 and CDR2: LGHNA and YSLEER. V was shortened by 2 bases and J by 5 bases, with 16 bases between the two germline ends. DNA for the CDR3: TGCGCCAGCAGCCAACCAGGGGAAGGTTTAGACAATGAGCAGTTCTTC. Translation: CASSQPGEGLDNEQFF.

This clone was observed a single time. CDR3 bases: TGCAGCGTTTTACAGCTCAATGAGCAGTTCTTC. Protein product: CSVLQLNEQFF. This rearrangement joins TRBV29-1 to TRBJ2-1; D uncertain. In germline, CDR1 is SQVTM, CDR2 ANQGSEA. V dropped 5 bases and J dropped 6 bases, with 8 bases sitting between them. The CDR3 sequence is 11 residues long.

The chain uses TRBV27 and TRBJ2-6; 9 positions match TRBD1. Germline V gene lookup returns CDR1 MNHEY and CDR2 SMNVEV (reference sequence). The trim removed 5 bases at V and 9 bases at J, leaving 11 bases unmatched. The CDR3 extends over 16 amino acids. The CDR3 nucleotides read TGTGCCAGCAGTGTAAAAGGGACAGGGTTGCTCAACGTCCTGACTTTC. Residues: CASSVKGTGLLNVLTF.

The gene calls are TRBV7-9 and TRBJ1-1; the D gene is possibly TRBD1 (5 bases). The germline CDR1 and CDR2 sequences are SEHNR and FQNEAQ (reference sequence). CDR3 length: 16 residues. V lost 1 base to trimming and J lost 0 bases, with 12 bases between them. The CDR3 here is CASSLVRQRVNTEAFF. In DNA, the CDR3 is TGTGCCAGCAGCTTAGTACGACAGAGAGTGAACACTGAAGCTTTCTTT.

The V and J genes are TRBV7-8 and TRBJ1-6; D remains unclear. This CDR3 region has 16 residues. Deletions cut 1 base from V and 0 bases from J, with 7 bases between. The germline V gene encodes CDR1 SGHVS and CDR2 FQNEAQ. The CDR3: CASSLDPGSYNSPLHF. The CDR3, as DNA: TGTGCCAGCAGCTTAGATCCGGGCTCCTATAATTCACCCCTCCACTTT.

The CDR3 sequence: CASSEGGWDNEQFF. The CDR3 DNA follows: TGTGCCAGCAGTGAAGGCGGGTGGGACAATGAGCAGTTCTTC. This sequence joins TRBV6-1 and TRBJ2-1; D might be TRBD2 (5 bases). The ends were cut back, 1 base at V and 5 bases at J, with 9 bases in the middle. This CDR3 spans 14 amino acids. Germline V gene lookup returns CDR1 MNHNS and CDR2 SASEGT.

This chain joins TRBV5-4 and TRBJ2-2; perhaps TRBD2 as D (6 bases). Trimming pared 0 bases from V and 2 bases from J, leaving 8 bases between. Per germline, CDR1 SGHNT and CDR2 YYREEE (reference sequence). This CDR3 region has 15 residues. CDR3 DNA sequence: TGTGCCAGCAGCTTGGGGCGGGGTAACACCGGGGAGCTGTTTTTT. Its protein is CASSLGRGNTGELFF. Filled out from reference TRBV5-4 and TRBJ2-2, the complete variable domain reads ETGVTQSPTHLIKTRGQQVTLRCSSQSGHNTVSWYQQALGQGPQFIFQYYREEENGRGNFPPRFSGLQFPNYSSELNVNALELDDSALYLCASSLGRGNTGELFFGEGSRLTVL.

The chain uses TRBV5-1 and TRBJ2-1; 9 bases agree with TRBD2. CDR1 and CDR2 (germline): SGHRS, YFSETQ. CDR3 length: 14 amino acids. Trimming cost V 0 bases and J 15 bases; bases outside gene matches: 10. CDR3 DNA sequence: TGCGCCAGCAGCTTGGAGGTAGCGGGGGTACTTGGGTTCTTC. It specifies CASSLEVAGVLGFF.

This clone was recorded only once. The genes are TRBV27 and TRBJ1-4, with TRBD1 matching over 9 bases. There are 19 residues in the CDR3. CDR1 and CDR2 from the germline V gene are MNHEY and SMNVEV (reference sequence). The J segment lost 7 bases and the V segment lost 0 bases, leaving 15 bases of the junction unmatched. CDR3 sequence reads: CASSLSAGTGRIASEKLFF. CDR3 nucleotide sequence: TGTGCCAGCAGTTTATCGGCCGGGACAGGGAGGATCGCGAGTGAAAAACTGTTTTTT.

V and J are TRBV2 and TRBJ1-5; 10 nucleotides agree with TRBD1. Germline V gives CDR1 SNHLY, CDR2 FYNNEI. The CDR3 is made up of 16 amino acids. The J segment lost 0 bases and the V segment lost 6 bases, leaving 5 bases of the junction unmatched. The CDR3 DNA is TGTGCCAGCAGAGAAAGGGACAGGGGTAGCAATCAGCCCCAGCATTTT. Translation: CASRERDRGSNQPQHF.

V is TRBV5-6 and J is TRBJ2-1; no clear D. V lost 0 bases and J 7 bases, leaving 8 bases between the germline ends. There are 13 residues in the CDR3. Per the germline V gene, CDR1 is SGHDT and CDR2 is YYEEEE. CDR3: CASSLVRRNEQFF. Here the CDR3 DNA reads TGTGCCAGCAGCTTGGTTCGTCGGAATGAGCAGTTCTTC.

The chain joins TRBV28 to TRBJ1-5; D remains ambiguous. The CDR3 is made up of 18 amino acids. V lost 6 bases and J 5 bases, leaving 26 bases between the germline ends. CDR1 is MDHEN and CDR2 is SYDVKM in the germline V gene. Here the CDR3 reads CASSPWDGLGSLDQPQHF. The CDR3 bases are TGTGCCAGCAGCCCCTGGGATGGCCTGGGGAGTTTGGATCAGCCCCAGCATTTT.

The chain uses TRBV7-2 and TRBJ1-2; 9 bases align to TRBD1. This CDR3 comprises 13 residues. V was pared by 5 bases and J by 8 bases, with 6 bases of the junction left unmatched. CDR1 and CDR2 (germline): SGHTA, FQGNSA. This chain's CDR3 is CASSQGQGRGYTF. CDR3 coding DNA: TGTGCCAGCAGCCAGGGACAGGGCAGGGGCTACACCTTC.

CDR3 in DNA: TGCGCCAGCAGCCTGGACTTGGGAAGTGAAAAACTGTTTTTT. Its translation is CASSLDLGSEKLFF. The chain recombines TRBV4-3 with TRBJ1-4; D is undetermined. Trimming took 4 bases from V and 7 from J, leaving 13 bases between them. There are 14 residues in the CDR3. CDR1 LGHNA and CDR2 YSLEER come from the germline V gene.